Sequencing of this TCR beta chain was carried out in a study of cytomegalovirus exposure and HLA in healthy donors. Primers for the PCR totalled 60 Vbeta and 13 Jbeta. This table comes from immunoSEQ multiplex PCR, and its TCRdb copy is limited to in-frame clones, with some not included. The sample shows some 140,000 clones, about 87% of them seen only once. The CDR3 contains 15 residues. CDR1 and CDR2 from the germline V gene are ENHRY and SYGVKD. With 3 bases removed from V and 0 bases from J, the gap between germline ends came to 8 bases. The sequencing sample was made of PBMCs. The source of this sequence is a woman in her twenties or thirties in good health and CMV-seronegative. The gene calls are TRBV10-3 and TRBJ1-4; D remains unclear. This CDR3 reads CAISESVATNEKLFF. CDR3 nucleotides: TGTGCCATCAGTGAATCGGTTGCAACTAATGAAAAACTGTTTTTT.